This T cell receptor (beta chain) was sequenced in a study of shared clonotypes between healthy human individuals. Regarding the study as a whole: Read depth was anticipated to influence clonotype sharing among donors.

This clone is a singleton in its sample. The target antigen is unknown. This CDR3 spans 15 amino acids. The V gene end was trimmed by 5 bases and the J gene end by 8 bases; junction bases not matched to a gene: 11. Per germline, CDR1 SGHAT and CDR2 FQNNGV. Unsorted PBMC replicate PCRs used roughly 270 ng DNA, tens of thousands of T cell genomes. As processed by the authors: With immunoSEQ giving junction-only sequences and no quality scores, filtering differed. Measured with immunoSEQ multiplex PCR; TCRdb has only the in-frame clones, and not every one. Clone size and the V and J calls come from that table; the DNA yielded D and trimming. The sample lists 450,000 to 500,000 clones; 60% to 85% were seen once.

The receptor's source is a middle-aged woman in good health. Some clones in this sample may be carry-over from other donors' samples. The chain has TRBV11-2 and TRBJ2-1, with 8 bases aligning to TRBD2. Sequencing was done on a sample of PBMCs. CDR3 protein: CASSQGGLEDHEQFF. CDR3 DNA: TGTGCCAGCAGCCAAGGGGGACTAGAGGACCATGAGCAGTTCTTC.